Below, 19 T cell receptor beta chains from the same sample are listed, as sequenced in a study of memory B cells and T cells in multiple sclerosis. Separate sequencing covered autoproliferating (CFSE-dim) and non-proliferating (CFSE-high) T cells from stimulus-free culture. Cultures began with roughly 49 million CFSE-labeled PBMCs, unstimulated for roughly seven days, with replicate wells pooled. The protocol was immunoSEQ multiplex PCR, while the TCRdb copy is restricted to in-frame clones and leaves out a portion. The sample records around 50,000 clones, roughly 82% being singletons. These TCRs' antigens remain unknown. Sequencing input: PBMCs from blood kept in culture. The receptors come from a human donor with multiple sclerosis.

This clone was recorded only once. The chain recombines TRBV5-1 with TRBJ2-7, with D perhaps TRBD2 (5 bases). V lost 1 base and J 1 base, leaving 9 bases between the germline ends. The CDR3 is made up of 14 amino acids. Germline V gives CDR1 SGHRS, CDR2 YFSETQ. The CDR3 sequence is CASSLSRGSYEQYF. In nucleotides, the CDR3 is TGCGCCAGCAGCTTGTCCCGGGGTTCCTACGAGCAGTACTTC.

The chain links TRBV16 to TRBJ2-7, with D possibly being TRBD2 (6 bases). V lost 1 base, J lost 5 bases, and 9 bases lay in between. The CDR3 covers 13 residues. CDR1 and CDR2 (germline): KGHSY, FQNENV. CDR3: CASSQWGGHEQYF. The CDR3 nucleotides read TGTGCCAGCAGCCAATGGGGAGGCCACGAGCAGTACTTC.

The V call is TRBV2, the J call TRBJ1-2; 10 nucleotides line up with TRBD1. The germline V gene encodes CDR1 SNHLY and CDR2 FYNNEI. CDR3 length equals 12 residues. The junction had 4 bases not matched to a gene; V was cut back by 6 bases and J by 9 bases. CDR3: CASRVTGGSYTF. The CDR3 bases are TGTGCCAGCAGGGTGACAGGGGGCAGCTACACCTTC. Full variable domain (outside the CDR3, taken from reference TRBV2 and TRBJ1-2): EPEVTQTPSHQVTQMGQEVILRCVPISNHLYFYWYRQILGQKVEFLVSFYNNEISEKSEIFDDQFSVERPDGSNFTLKIRSTKLEDSAMYFCASRVTGGSYTFGSGTRLTVV.

The genes are TRBV5-8 and TRBJ1-1; D possibly corresponds to TRBD1 (5 bases). Trimming removed 3 bases at V and 3 bases at J, with 12 bases between. Germline CDR1 is SGHTS and CDR2 is YDEGEE. The length of the CDR3 is 14 residues. CDR3 nucleotide sequence: TGTGCCAGCAGCTCCCAGGGTATGGACACTGAAGCTTTCTTT. Translation: CASSSQGMDTEAFF. Based on the CDR3 plus reference TRBV5-8 and TRBJ1-1, the full variable domain is EAGVTQSPTHLIKTRGQQATLRCSPISGHTSVYWYQQALGLGLQFLLWYDEGEERNRGNFPPRFSGRQFPNYSSELNVNALELEDSALYLCASSSQGMDTEAFFGQGTRLTVV.

This sequence joins TRBV5-1 and TRBJ1-3; D might be TRBD1 (5 bases). Trimming stripped 4 bases from V and 0 bases from J, with 11 bases between. This CDR3 comprises 15 residues. Germline V gene lookup returns CDR1 SGHRS and CDR2 YFSETQ. CDR3 loop: CASSPGRSSGNTIYF. The CDR3 nucleotides read TGCGCCAGCAGCCCGGGACGGTCCTCTGGAAACACCATATATTTT.

The gene calls are TRBV4-1 and TRBJ2-7; perhaps TRBD2 as D (5 bases). The CDR3 covers 13 residues. The germline V and J ends were trimmed by 0 bases and 8 bases, with 11 bases remaining between them. Germline CDR1 reads MGHRA; CDR2 reads YSYEKL. CDR3 DNA: TGCGCCAGCAGCCAAGATACTGGGAGACAGCAGTACTTC. It encodes CASSQDTGRQQYF.

The table lists this clone with a few counts. The chain recombines TRBV4-3 with TRBJ1-5, with D uncertain. V lost 4 bases and J 1 base, leaving 11 bases between the germline ends. The V gene's germline CDR1 is LGHNA and CDR2 YSLEER. There are 15 residues in the CDR3. The chain's CDR3 is CASSLQILSNQPQHF. CDR3 DNA: TGCGCCAGCAGCCTCCAAATCTTAAGCAATCAGCCCCAGCATTTT.

The rearrangement joins TRBV2 to TRBJ1-5; 7 bases are a match to TRBD1. Germline V gives CDR1 SNHLY, CDR2 FYNNEI. The CDR3 length is 14 residues. The J segment lost 4 bases and the V segment lost 4 bases, leaving 4 bases of the junction unmatched. The CDR3 protein is CASSVDRVNQPQHF. The CDR3 DNA sequence: TGTGCCAGCAGTGTTGACAGGGTAAATCAGCCCCAGCATTTT.

The CDR3 spells CASSSSGAADTQYF. The CDR3 nucleotides are TGTGCCAGCAGCTCTAGCGGGGCGGCAGATACGCAGTATTTT. The V call is TRBV7-8, the J call TRBJ2-3; TRBD2 agrees at 9 bases. Germline V gives CDR1 SGHVS, CDR2 FQNEAQ. The trim removed 4 bases at V and 4 bases at J, leaving 3 bases unmatched. The CDR3 spans 14 residues. Full variable domain (outside the CDR3, taken from reference TRBV7-8 and TRBJ2-3): GAGVSQSPRYKVAKRGQDVALRCDPISGHVSLFWYQQALGQGPEFLTYFQNEAQLDKSGLPSDRFFAERPEGSVSTLKIQRTQQEDSAVYLCASSSSGAADTQYFGPGTRLTVL.

V usage is TRBV5-1 and J usage is TRBJ2-5; the match to TRBD2 covers 7 bases. CDR1 and CDR2 from the germline V gene are SGHRS and YFSETQ. The junction had 15 bases not matched to a gene; V was cut back by 4 bases and J by 0 bases. The CDR3 extends over 18 amino acids. DNA of the CDR3: TGCGCCAGCAGCCGCCAAAGCCCCTCTAGCGGATACCAAGAGACCCAGTACTTC. It yields the protein CASSRQSPSSGYQETQYF. Filled out from reference TRBV5-1 and TRBJ2-5, the complete variable domain reads KAGVTQTPRYLIKTRGQQVTLSCSPISGHRSVSWYQQTPGQGLQFLFEYFSETQRNKGNFPGRFSGRQFSNSRSEMNVSTLELGDSALYLCASSRQSPSSGYQETQYFGPGTRLLVL.

J is TRBJ2-1 and V is TRBV13, with D possibly being TRBD1 or TRBD2 (6 bases each). Trimming removed 5 bases at V and 3 bases at J, with 11 bases between. The CDR3 length is 14 residues. Germline V gene lookup returns CDR1 PRHDT and CDR2 FYEKMQ (reference sequence). The CDR3 DNA reads TGTGCCAGCAGCCCGCGGGACAACTACAATGAGCAGTTCTTC. Amino acid sequence: CASSPRDNYNEQFF. The complete variable domain, with remaining parts taken from reference TRBV13 and TRBJ2-1, reads AAGVIQSPRHLIKEKRETATLKCYPIPRHDTVYWYQQGPGQDPQFLISFYEKMQSDKGSIPDRFSAQQFSDYHSELNMSSLELGDSALYFCASSPRDNYNEQFFGPGTRLTVL.

The CDR3 region is CASSEGQSNQPQHF. For the CDR3, the DNA is TGTGCCAGCAGTGAGGGGCAAAGCAATCAGCCCCAGCATTTT. This rearrangement joins TRBV2 to TRBJ1-5; possible D gene TRBD1, 5 bases. The V end lost 3 bases, the J end lost 1 base, and 7 bases lay between the germline ends. CDR1 SNHLY and CDR2 FYNNEI come from the germline V gene. The length of the CDR3 is 14 residues.

As DNA, the CDR3 is TGTGCCAGCAGCTCCGGACTAGCGGGGGTCTACGAGCAGTACTTC. Translating gives CASSSGLAGVYEQYF. The chain joins TRBV7-2 to TRBJ2-7; 13 nucleotides match TRBD2. The CDR3 is 15 amino acids. Germline CDR1 and CDR2: SGHTA and FQGNSA. Trimming at V came to 4 bases and at J to 3 bases, leaving 3 bases not matched to a gene.

The table lists this clone with a few counts. The chain couples TRBV28 to TRBJ2-3; D is undetermined. Between the trimmed V and J ends, which lost 3 bases and 6 bases, there was a span of 13 bases. The CDR3 has 14 amino acids. Germline CDR1 MDHEN, CDR2 SYDVKM. The CDR3 spells CASSLDELGDTQYF. The CDR3 DNA reads TGTGCCAGCAGTTTGGACGAACTTGGGGATACGCAGTATTTT.

This clone was seen only once. The DNA of the CDR3 is TGTGCCAGCAGTGACGTTAATCAGCCCCAGCATTTT. Protein: CASSDVNQPQHF. The V call is TRBV2, the J call TRBJ1-5, with D unclear. Germline V gene lookup returns CDR1 SNHLY and CDR2 FYNNEI. The CDR3 loop spans 12 amino acids. V was clipped by 3 bases and J by 4 bases, with 4 bases between them.

This clone was found a few times. The chain is built from TRBV6-5 and TRBJ2-1; either TRBD1 or TRBD2 may supply D (5 bases each). V dropped 10 bases and J dropped 3 bases, with 10 bases sitting between them. Germline values: CDR1 MNHEY, CDR2 SVGAGI. The CDR3 is made up of 12 amino acids. The CDR3: CATQRGYNEQFF. DNA of the CDR3: TGTGCCACCCAGAGGGGCTACAATGAGCAGTTCTTC.

V gene TRBV11-2 combines with J gene TRBJ1-1; D possibly corresponds to TRBD1 (5 bases). The CDR3 is made up of 15 amino acids. CDR1 is SGHAT, CDR2 FQNNGV, per germline. The V gene lost 4 bases and the J gene lost 4 bases, with 16 bases spanning the gap. This chain's CDR3 is CASSSRFRGRTEAFF. The CDR3 DNA is TGTGCCAGCAGCTCGCGCTTTCGGGGACGCACTGAAGCTTTCTTT.

The rearrangement joins TRBV10-3 to TRBJ1-5; 7 bases map to TRBD1. CDR3 length: 14 residues. Germline CDR1 is ENHRY and CDR2 is SYGVKD. V gave up 2 bases and J gave up 7 bases; unmatched junction bases: 5. In nucleotides, the CDR3 is TGTGCCATCAGTGAGGCAGGGGGGGAGCAGCCCCAGCATTTT. Protein: CAISEAGGEQPQHF.

The chain joins TRBV6-5 to TRBJ2-5; 8 bases align to TRBD1. With the DNA end fitting TRBJ2-7 better, the J assignment may be wrong. This CDR3 comprises 14 residues. Germline assignment: CDR1 MNHEY and CDR2 SVGAGI. The DNA for the CDR3 is TGTGCCACCAGATTGGACAGGGACCCCTACGAGCAGTACTTC. Translation: CATRLDRDPYEQYF.